What follows are 29 T cell receptor beta chains derived from one specimen sequenced in a study of blood T cell repertoires in COVID-19. Only in-frame clones appear in the TCRdb table, and some are missing; sequencing was by immunoSEQ multiplex PCR. The table includes 200,000 to 250,000 clones, roughly 88% detected once. Sequenced: PBMCs or T cells enriched from blood (not recorded which). These TCRs come from a woman in her fifties or sixties who had recovered from COVID-19.

The chain carries TRBV4-1 and TRBJ2-3; 11 bases map to TRBD2. V lost 0 bases and J lost 4; bases outside the gene matches: 12. Germline V gives CDR1 MGHRA, CDR2 YSYEKL. This CDR3 comprises 19 residues. CDR3 nucleotides: TGCGCCAGCAGCCAAGATAAAGGGGGTAGCGGGGGGGCCGCAGATACGCAGTATTTT. This codes for CASSQDKGGSGGAADTQYF.

The chain is built from TRBV6-2 or TRBV6-3 and TRBJ1-2; 7 bases match TRBD1. The CDR3 is made up of 15 amino acids. V dropped 2 bases and J dropped 2; count of bases not matched to a gene: 5. Germline CDR1 and CDR2: MNHEY and SVGEGT. The CDR3 is CASSYSLQGNYGYTF. As DNA, the CDR3 is TGTGCCAGCAGTTACAGCCTACAGGGGAACTATGGCTACACCTTC.

The V call is TRBV18, the J call TRBJ2-1, with 13 bases identical to TRBD2. V lost 4 bases to trimming and J lost 4 bases; unmatched junction nucleotides: 4. The CDR3 runs 16 residues. In germline, CDR1 is KGHSH, CDR2 LQKENI. The CDR3 sequence is CASSLRTSGGYNEQFF. The CDR3 DNA reads as TGTGCCAGCTCACTGAGGACTAGCGGGGGATACAATGAGCAGTTCTTC.

This clone was seen only a few times. The chain is built from TRBV6-5 and TRBJ2-7, with TRBD1 as a possible D gene (6 bases). The CDR3 extends over 13 amino acids. Per the germline V gene, CDR1 is MNHEY and CDR2 is SVGAGI. Trimming removed 5 bases from V and 1 base from J, with 9 bases in between. This CDR3 is CASSKQGSYEQYF. CDR3 nucleotides: TGTGCCAGCAGTAAACAGGGTTCCTACGAGCAGTACTTC.

This rearrangement joins TRBV27 to TRBJ2-1; TRBD2 matches at 11 bases. The CDR3 totals 14 residues. Germline V CDR1 and CDR2: MNHEY, SMNVEV (reference sequence). J was trimmed by 9 bases and V by 10 bases; bases with no gene match: 11. CDR3 protein: CATFLSGRASEQFF. The DNA of the CDR3 is TGTGCCACCTTCCTTAGCGGGAGGGCAAGTGAGCAGTTCTTC.

The J gene is TRBJ2-5, the V gene TRBV6-5; 7 positions agree with TRBD1. With V trimmed by 5 bases and J by 7 bases, 7 bases remained unmatched. The CDR3 extends over 13 amino acids. Germline loops: CDR1 MNHEY, CDR2 SVGAGI. The CDR3 loop reads CASSQQGLGTQYF. CDR3 bases: TGTGCCAGCAGTCAACAGGGGCTTGGGACCCAGTACTTC.

The V and J genes are TRBV4-3 and TRBJ2-5; 12 nucleotides align to TRBD2. The germline V gene has CDR1 LGHNA and CDR2 YSLEER. The CDR3 is made up of 16 amino acids. J was trimmed by 4 bases and V by 6 bases; bases with no gene match: 9. The CDR3 reads CASSPRLAGVLETQYF. As DNA, the CDR3 is TGCGCCAGCAGTCCAAGACTAGCGGGAGTCTTAGAGACCCAGTACTTC.

A note on this clone: Other nucleotide sequences in the sample specify the same CDR3. The chain couples TRBV30 to TRBJ1-5; D is undetermined. The CDR3 runs to 13 residues. Per germline, CDR1 GTSNPN and CDR2 SVGIG (reference sequence). Deletions cut 1 base from V and 6 bases from J, with 10 bases between. This chain's CDR3 is CAWSEQGGQPQHF. As DNA, the CDR3 is TGTGCCTGGAGTGAGCAAGGAGGTCAGCCCCAGCATTTT.

The chain uses TRBV11-2 and TRBJ2-5; TRBD1 is a possible D gene (6 bases). There are 16 residues in the CDR3. Per the germline V gene, CDR1 is SGHAT and CDR2 is FQNNGV. Trimming left V 5 bases short and J 2 bases short, with 18 bases between. CDR3 nucleotides: TGTGCCAGCAGCCGCTCAAAGTGGGGGCTACAAGAGACCCAGTACTTC. The encoded protein is CASSRSKWGLQETQYF.

This chain joins TRBV18 and TRBJ1-1; D unclear. CDR1 is KGHSH, CDR2 LQKENI, per germline. The CDR3 is 16 amino acids. Trimming left V 3 bases short and J 6 bases short, with 20 bases between. In nucleotides, the CDR3 is TGTGCCAGCTCACCCAGACACTCAGATGTCAGCCCTGAAGCTTTCTTT. It codes for CASSPRHSDVSPEAFF. The variable domain in full, with the rest retrieved from reference TRBV18 and TRBJ1-1, is NAGVMQNPRHLVRRRGQEARLRCSPMKGHSHVYWYRQLPEEGLKFMVYLQKENIIDESGMPKERFSAEFPKEGPSILRIQQVVRGDSAAYFCASSPRHSDVSPEAFFGQGTRLTVV.

This CDR3 reads CASSLGLAGVGIHEQFF. CDR3 nucleotide sequence: TGTGCCAGCAGCTTAGGTCTGGCGGGGGTGGGGATCCATGAGCAGTTCTTC. The chain links TRBV7-9 to TRBJ2-1, with 7 nucleotides matching TRBD2. The germline CDR1 and CDR2 sequences are SEHNR and FQNEAQ (reference sequence). The CDR3 extends over 17 amino acids. V lost 1 base and J lost 8; bases outside the gene matches: 14. The whole variable domain, filled in from reference TRBV7-9 and TRBJ2-1, reads DTGVSQNPRHKITKRGQNVTFRCDPISEHNRLYWYRQTLGQGPEFLTYFQNEAQLEKSRLLSDRFSAERPKGSFSTLEIQRTEQGDSAMYLCASSLGLAGVGIHEQFFGPGTRLTVL.

This clone was seen only once. The chain employs TRBV9 and TRBJ2-3, with 8 positions matching TRBD2. Germline trimming cut 4 bases from V and 0 bases from J; bases unmatched to any gene: 7. There are 16 residues in the CDR3. CDR1 SGDLS and CDR2 YYNGEE come from the germline V gene. The CDR3 loop is CASSPGRGASTDTQYF. The CDR3, as DNA: TGTGCCAGCAGCCCGGGGCGGGGGGCCAGCACAGATACGCAGTATTTT.

The chain is built from TRBV27 and TRBJ2-7, with D possibly TRBD2 on 6 matching bases. V lost 4 bases, J lost 2 bases, and 12 bases lay in between. From germline, CDR1 is MNHEY and CDR2 SMNVEV (reference sequence). CDR3 length equals 14 residues. CDR3 DNA sequence: TGTGCCAGCAGTTACGGCGGGACCCCCTACGAGCAGTACTTC. It is translated as CASSYGGTPYEQYF.

The CDR3 DNA reads as TGTGCCAGTAGTACACAGGGTCGAGGCGGCTACACCTTC. It codes for CASSTQGRGGYTF. This chain connects TRBV19 to TRBJ1-2; possibly TRBD1 for D (6 bases). CDR1 and CDR2 (germline): LNHDA, SQIVND (reference sequence). The ends were cut back, 4 bases at V and 8 bases at J, with 14 bases in the middle. CDR3 length: 13 residues.

The V gene is TRBV5-1, the J gene TRBJ2-7, with 11 bases aligning to TRBD2. The CDR3 is made up of 16 amino acids. V gave up 0 bases and J gave up 1 base; unmatched junction bases: 3. Germline V gene lookup returns CDR1 SGHRS and CDR2 YFSETQ. The CDR3 protein is CASSLGLAGGSYEQYF. CDR3 bases: TGCGCCAGCAGCTTGGGGCTAGCGGGAGGATCCTACGAGCAGTACTTC.

The chain joins TRBV6-5 to TRBJ2-7; D might be TRBD1 (6 bases). Germline values: CDR1 MNHEY, CDR2 SVGAGI. The length of the CDR3 is 12 residues. V lost 8 bases to trimming and J lost 8 bases, with 16 bases between them. CDR3 coding DNA: TGTGCCAGCGGCCGGGACAACCGTCAGCAGTACTTC. It is translated as CASGRDNRQQYF.

The table lists this clone with a count of one. V usage is TRBV5-6 and J usage is TRBJ2-4; 11 nucleotides align to TRBD1. The CDR3 has 15 residues. Germline CDR1 is SGHDT and CDR2 is YYEEEE. V trimming: 4 bases; J trimming: 7 bases; junction bases outside the gene matches: 7. The CDR3 protein is CASSGRDRGVNIQYF. The CDR3 nucleotides read TGTGCCAGCAGCGGGAGGGACAGGGGGGTTAACATTCAGTACTTC.

The CDR3 DNA follows: TGCGCCAGCAGCCCCTGGTTAGGACTAGCGGCGAAAAATGAGCAGTTCTTC. Amino acids: CASSPWLGLAAKNEQFF. V and J are TRBV4-3 and TRBJ2-1; 10 nucleotides agree with TRBD2. CDR1 and CDR2 from the germline V gene are LGHNA and YSLEER. Trimming at V came to 4 bases and at J to 7 bases, leaving 13 bases not matched to a gene. The CDR3 length is 17 residues.

This sequence joins TRBV18 and TRBJ1-2; D uncertain. The CDR3 sequence is 13 residues long. CDR1 KGHSH and CDR2 LQKENI come from the germline V gene. Trimming pared 2 bases from V and 4 bases from J, leaving 8 bases between. The CDR3 here is CASSPSSGYGYTF. The CDR3 coding sequence is TGTGCCAGCTCACCATCGTCGGGCTATGGCTACACCTTC.

The chain uses TRBV3-1 (or the pseudogene TRBV3-2) and TRBJ1-2, with TRBD1 identical over 7 bases. V trimming: 2 bases; J trimming: 2 bases; junction bases outside the gene matches: 5. There are 15 residues in the CDR3. Per germline, CDR1 LGHDT and CDR2 YNNKEL (reference sequence). CDR3 in DNA: TGTGCCAGCAGCCAAAGGACAGGTTCGAACTATGGCTACACCTTC. It encodes CASSQRTGSNYGYTF.

The chain has TRBV28 and TRBJ1-1; weak D call: TRBD1 (5 bases). CDR3 size: 11 residues. Germline-derived CDR1 and CDR2 are MDHEN and SYDVKM. CDR3 residues: CAATGRAGAFF. The CDR3 coding sequence is TGTGCAGCCACCGGCAGGGCCGGAGCTTTCTTT.

The chain couples TRBV6-5 to TRBJ2-1; D uncertain. V was clipped by 6 bases and J by 2 bases, with 11 bases between them. Germline lookup yields CDR1 MNHEY and CDR2 SVGAGI. This CDR3 contains 14 residues. DNA for the CDR3: TGTGCCAGCAGCCTAGTGTCCGCCTACAATGAGCAGTTCTTC. The encoded protein is CASSLVSAYNEQFF.

The rearrangement uses TRBV28 and TRBJ2-7, with TRBD2 as a possible D gene (6 bases). Germline V gene sequence: CDR1 MDHEN, CDR2 SYDVKM. Trimming shortened V by 5 bases and J by 3 bases, and 14 bases separated the two germline ends. CDR3 size: 14 residues. As DNA, the CDR3 is TGTGCCAGCAGTCAAATCGGGAGCGTCTACGAGCAGTACTTC. Translation: CASSQIGSVYEQYF.

The V call is TRBV7-2, the J call TRBJ2-1; 9 nucleotides align to TRBD1. Per germline, CDR1 SGHTA and CDR2 FQGNSA. This CDR3 region has 18 residues. The V and J ends lost 5 bases and 0 bases, in that order; junction bases with no gene match: 11. In DNA form, the CDR3 reads TGTGCCAGCAGCGAAATAGGGACAGGGTACGGCTCCTACAATGAGCAGTTCTTC. Translated, it gives CASSEIGTGYGSYNEQFF.

This clone was counted a single time. J is TRBJ2-3 and V is TRBV7-9; possible D gene TRBD2, 6 bases. CDR1 is SEHNR, CDR2 FQNEAQ, per germline (reference sequence). The CDR3 length is 15 residues. The V end lost 0 bases, the J end lost 5 bases, and 12 bases lay between the germline ends. The CDR3 loop is CASSLAFREVDTQYF. CDR3 nucleotides: TGTGCCAGCAGCTTAGCTTTCAGGGAGGTAGATACGCAGTATTTT. Complete variable domain (other parts from reference TRBV7-9 and TRBJ2-3): DTGVSQNPRHKITKRGQNVTFRCDPISEHNRLYWYRQTLGQGPEFLTYFQNEAQLEKSRLLSDRFSAERPKGSFSTLEIQRTEQGDSAMYLCASSLAFREVDTQYFGPGTRLTVL.

This chain connects TRBV29-1 to TRBJ2-7; 8 bases map to TRBD1. Germline lookup yields CDR1 SQVTM and CDR2 ANQGSEA. V dropped 7 bases and J dropped 5; count of bases not matched to a gene: 10. The CDR3 sequence is 13 residues long. CDR3: CSGGDRGKHEQYF. The DNA for the CDR3 is TGCAGCGGGGGTGACAGGGGTAAACACGAGCAGTACTTC.

This clone was seen only once. Distinct nucleotide sequences in the sample also encode this CDR3. In nucleotides, the CDR3 is TGTGCCAGCAGTCCAGGGGGCACAGATACGCAGTATTTT. Translation: CASSPGGTDTQYF. This chain joins TRBV6-4 and TRBJ2-3, with a tentative D call TRBD1 (6 bases). CDR3 length equals 13 residues. V lost 5 bases and J lost 1, with 7 bases in between. The germline V gene encodes CDR1 MRHNA and CDR2 SNTAGT.

This chain uses TRBV6-2 or TRBV6-3 with TRBJ1-5; 8 bases are a match to TRBD1. From germline, CDR1 is MNHEY and CDR2 SVGEGT. V shed 6 bases and J 3 bases; nucleotides not matched to a gene: 10. The CDR3 is 16 residues long. The CDR3 spells CASSLYGQGFNQPQHF. The CDR3 nucleotides are TGTGCCAGCAGCCTCTATGGACAGGGCTTCAATCAGCCCCAGCATTTT.

The chain has TRBV10-2 and TRBJ1-1; 8 bases are shared with TRBD1. The CDR3 is made up of 18 amino acids. With V trimmed by 3 bases and J by 1 base, 13 bases remained unmatched. The germline CDR1 and CDR2 sequences are WSHSY and SAAADI. The CDR3 region is CASSDYRGRGRRNTEAFF. The CDR3 coding sequence is TGCGCCAGCAGTGACTATCGTGGCAGGGGGCGCCGGAACACTGAAGCTTTCTTT.